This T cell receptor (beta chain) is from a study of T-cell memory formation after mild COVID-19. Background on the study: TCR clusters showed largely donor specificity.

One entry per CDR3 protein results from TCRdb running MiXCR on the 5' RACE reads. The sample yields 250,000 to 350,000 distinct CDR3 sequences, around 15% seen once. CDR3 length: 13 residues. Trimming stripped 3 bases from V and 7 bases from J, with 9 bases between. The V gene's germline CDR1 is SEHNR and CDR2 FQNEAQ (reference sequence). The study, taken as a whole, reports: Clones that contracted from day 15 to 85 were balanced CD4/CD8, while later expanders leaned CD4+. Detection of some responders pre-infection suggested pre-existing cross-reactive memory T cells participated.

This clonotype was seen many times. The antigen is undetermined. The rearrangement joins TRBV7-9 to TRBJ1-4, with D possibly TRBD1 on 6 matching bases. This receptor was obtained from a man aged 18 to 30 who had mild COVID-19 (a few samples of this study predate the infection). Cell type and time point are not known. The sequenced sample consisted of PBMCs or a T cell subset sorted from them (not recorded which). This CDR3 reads CASSFEGGEKLFF. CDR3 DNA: TGTGCCAGCAGCTTCGAAGGGGGTGAAAAACTGTTTTTT.